These 27 T cell receptor beta chains were all obtained from the same sample, sequenced in a study of blood T cell repertoires in COVID-19. TCRdb keeps only in-frame clones here, not all; method: immunoSEQ multiplex PCR. The data show approximately 400,000 clones, with around 89% seen just once and approximately 12% held by the top ten. Input material: peripheral blood. Receptors were obtained from a woman aged 45-65 years with COVID-19, enrolled during active disease.

The chain joins TRBV19 to TRBJ1-4, with 7 nucleotides matching TRBD1. The CDR3 totals 17 residues. V lost 5 bases to trimming and J lost 0 bases; unmatched junction nucleotides: 9. Germline-derived CDR1 and CDR2 are LNHDA and SQIVND (reference sequence). The CDR3 region has the DNA TGTGCCAGTAGTGCTACAGGGGCTCATCCAACTAATGAAAAACTGTTTTTT. It encodes CASSATGAHPTNEKLFF.

This clone was detected a few times. The V gene is TRBV4-1, the J gene TRBJ1-1; D call uncertain. From germline, CDR1 is MGHRA and CDR2 YSYEKL. The CDR3 extends over 13 amino acids. With 1 base removed from V and 6 bases from J, the gap between germline ends came to 9 bases. The CDR3 region is CASSQARVAEAFF. CDR3 nucleotides: TGCGCCAGCAGCCAAGCGCGGGTAGCTGAAGCTTTCTTT.

The chain recombines TRBV30 with TRBJ1-2; TRBD1 is a possible D gene (5 bases). The CDR3 is made up of 15 amino acids. The V end was cut by 0 bases, the J end by 0 bases, with 11 bases between. In germline, CDR1 is GTSNPN, CDR2 SVGIG (reference sequence). CDR3 in amino acids: CAWSVKQGTNYGYTF. The DNA for the CDR3 is TGTGCCTGGAGTGTGAAGCAGGGTACTAACTATGGCTACACCTTC. Complete variable domain (other parts from reference TRBV30 and TRBJ1-2): SQTIHQWPATLVQPVGSPLSLECTVEGTSNPNLYWYRQAAGRGLQLLFYSVGIGQISSEVPQNLSASRPQDRQFILSSKKLLLSDSGFYLCAWSVKQGTNYGYTFGSGTRLTVV.

V usage is TRBV7-6 and J usage is TRBJ1-5; D gene unclear. CDR1 and CDR2 from the germline V gene are SGHVS and FNYEAQ. This CDR3 has 13 residues. Trimming took off 2 bases at V and 4 bases at J, with 6 bases between the two ends. The CDR3 reads CASSLFLNQPQHF. DNA for the CDR3: TGTGCCAGCAGCTTATTCCTGAATCAGCCCCAGCATTTT.

This sequence joins TRBV2 and TRBJ1-2; no clear D gene. CDR3 length equals 12 residues. Trimming left V 2 bases short and J 2 bases short, with 3 bases between. Germline loops: CDR1 SNHLY, CDR2 FYNNEI. The CDR3 nucleotides are TGTGCCAGCAGTGAACAGAACTATGGCTACACCTTC. Protein: CASSEQNYGYTF. Full variable domain (remainder filled in from reference TRBV2 and TRBJ1-2): EPEVTQTPSHQVTQMGQEVILRCVPISNHLYFYWYRQILGQKVEFLVSFYNNEISEKSEIFDDQFSVERPDGSNFTLKIRSTKLEDSAMYFCASSEQNYGYTFGSGTRLTVV.

The CDR3: CAWSPWAQDEKLFF. In nucleotides, the CDR3 is TGTGCCTGGAGCCCCTGGGCACAGGATGAAAAACTGTTTTTT. V and J are TRBV30 and TRBJ1-4; TRBD1 is a possible D gene (5 bases). The V end was cut by 3 bases, the J end by 6 bases, with 14 bases between. The germline CDR1 and CDR2 sequences are GTSNPN and SVGIG (reference sequence). CDR3 length equals 14 residues.

The V gene is TRBV7-8, the J gene TRBJ1-2; the D gene is possibly TRBD1 (6 bases). V shed 7 bases and J shed 6 bases, with 21 bases lying between them. CDR3 length: 15 amino acids. CDR1 and CDR2 (germline): SGHVS, FQNEAQ. CDR3 region: CASIPLGGAAHGYTF. CDR3 nucleotide sequence: TGTGCCAGCATCCCGTTGGGGGGGGCGGCTCATGGCTACACCTTC.

The chain couples TRBV5-1 to TRBJ1-2, with TRBD1 matching over 9 bases. This CDR3 is 15 amino acids long. Trimming cost V 4 bases and J 8 bases; bases outside gene matches: 12. From germline, CDR1 is SGHRS and CDR2 YFSETQ. CDR3 sequence (DNA): TGCGCCAGCAGCCTCGTTTCGGACAGGGGCGGAGGCTACACCTTC. Encoded protein: CASSLVSDRGGGYTF. The full variable domain, its missing parts supplied by reference TRBV5-1 and TRBJ1-2, is KAGVTQTPRYLIKTRGQQVTLSCSPISGHRSVSWYQQTPGQGLQFLFEYFSETQRNKGNFPGRFSGRQFSNSRSEMNVSTLELGDSALYLCASSLVSDRGGGYTFGSGTRLTVV.

The V call is TRBV29-1, the J call TRBJ2-1, with 12 bases aligning to TRBD1. Germline V CDR1 and CDR2: SQVTM, ANQGSEA. J gave up 2 bases and V 7 bases, and 6 bases lay outside the gene matches. The CDR3 length is 15 residues. The CDR3 DNA reads TGCAGCGGGATGGGACAGGGGGCCACCTACAATGAGCAGTTCTTC. The encoded protein is CSGMGQGATYNEQFF.

The gene calls are TRBV25-1 and TRBJ1-1; TRBD1 agrees at 12 bases. The CDR3 runs 15 residues. The V gene end was trimmed by 2 bases and the J gene end by 6 bases; junction bases not matched to a gene: 4. Germline V gives CDR1 MGHDK, CDR2 SYGVNS. CDR3 loop: CASSEGTGGSPEAFF. For the CDR3, the DNA is TGTGCCAGCAGTGAAGGGACAGGGGGCAGCCCTGAAGCTTTCTTT. The full variable domain, completed using reference TRBV25-1 and TRBJ1-1, is EADIYQTPRYLVIGTGKKITLECSQTMGHDKMYWYQQDPGMELHLIHYSYGVNSTEKGDLSSESTVSRIRTEHFPLTLESARPSHTSQYLCASSEGTGGSPEAFFGQGTRLTVV.

This clone was detected once. The rearrangement links TRBV12-3 or TRBV12-4 to TRBJ1-2; D unresolved. CDR3 length: 13 amino acids. Trimming stripped 3 bases from V and 2 bases from J, with 7 bases between. This CDR3 is CASSLYRNYGYTF. The CDR3 DNA follows: TGTGCCAGCAGTTTGTACAGAAACTATGGCTACACCTTC.

This clone was seen a handful of times. V is TRBV19 and J is TRBJ1-5; tentatively, D is TRBD1 (5 bases). Germline loops: CDR1 LNHDA, CDR2 SQIVND (reference sequence). This CDR3 is built from 16 residues. Trimming removed 5 bases from V and 0 bases from J, with 14 bases in between. CDR3 DNA sequence: TGTGCCAGTAGTGGGGCGGGGCCGATTAGCAATCAGCCCCAGCATTTT. Translating it yields CASSGAGPISNQPQHF.

The chain recombines TRBV19 with TRBJ1-1; D gene unclear. CDR1 and CDR2 (germline): LNHDA, SQIVND (reference sequence). This CDR3 comprises 12 residues. V was shortened by 1 base and J by 8 bases, with 8 bases between the two germline ends. CDR3 loop: CASSIVNREAFF. In DNA form, the CDR3 reads TGTGCCAGTAGTATAGTAAACAGAGAAGCTTTCTTT.

This clone was seen a single time. V and J are TRBV6-5 and TRBJ1-1, with D tentatively TRBD1 (5 bases). V lost 0 bases and J lost 6, with 11 bases in between. Germline loops: CDR1 MNHEY, CDR2 SVGAGI. The CDR3 contains 14 residues. CDR3: CASSYSGGFSEAFF. CDR3 in DNA: TGTGCCAGCAGTTACTCGGGGGGTTTTTCTGAAGCTTTCTTT.

The chain employs TRBV5-1 and TRBJ2-7, with 10 bases lining up with TRBD1. J lost 4 bases, V lost 3 bases, and 4 bases had no gene match. This CDR3 has 14 residues. Germline V gene sequence: CDR1 SGHRS, CDR2 YFSETQ. The CDR3 DNA reads as TGCGCCAGCAGCTCGGGACAGGGGCTTTACGAGCAGTACTTC. Protein product: CASSSGQGLYEQYF. Full variable domain (missing parts from reference TRBV5-1 and TRBJ2-7): KAGVTQTPRYLIKTRGQQVTLSCSPISGHRSVSWYQQTPGQGLQFLFEYFSETQRNKGNFPGRFSGRQFSNSRSEMNVSTLELGDSALYLCASSSGQGLYEQYFGPGTRLTVT.

This chain connects TRBV7-2 to TRBJ2-3, with 12 bases aligning to TRBD2. V shed 7 bases, J shed 4 bases, and the junction held 6 bases outside the gene matches. Germline values: CDR1 SGHTA, CDR2 FQGNSA. The CDR3 runs 15 residues. CDR3 region: CASIGASGGADTQYF. The CDR3 nucleotides read TGTGCCAGCATCGGGGCTAGCGGGGGGGCAGATACGCAGTATTTT.

The chain combines TRBV5-4 with TRBJ2-1, with D tentatively TRBD2 (6 bases). This CDR3 contains 15 residues. CDR1 is SGHNT and CDR2 is YYREEE in the germline V gene (reference sequence). Trimming cost V 2 bases and J 5 bases, with 14 bases left between them. The CDR3 bases are TGTGCCAGCAGCTTAGGAGGGAACCCAAACAATGAGCAGTTCTTC. Translating gives CASSLGGNPNNEQFF.

This rearrangement joins TRBV3-1 (or the pseudogene TRBV3-2) to TRBJ1-2; D remains ambiguous. The CDR3 consists of 13 residues. Germline lookup yields CDR1 LGHDT and CDR2 YNNKEL (reference sequence). Trimming took 0 bases from V and 4 from J, leaving 6 bases between them. In DNA, the CDR3 is TGTGCCAGCAGCCAAGAACCAGTCTATGGCTACACCTTC. Protein sequence: CASSQEPVYGYTF.

The V call is TRBV14, the J call TRBJ1-1, with a tentative D call TRBD1 (5 bases). The CDR3 runs to 15 residues. The ends were cut back, 4 bases at V and 1 base at J, with 13 bases in the middle. In germline, CDR1 is SGHDN, CDR2 FVKESK. The CDR3 DNA reads TGTGCCAGCAGCCCCTGGAGGGGCGGGAACACTGAAGCTTTCTTT. This translates into CASSPWRGGNTEAFF.

V and J are TRBV5-1 and TRBJ2-2; 8 bases line up with TRBD2. Germline V gives CDR1 SGHRS, CDR2 YFSETQ. This CDR3 spans 14 amino acids. Germline trimming cut 4 bases from V and 5 bases from J; bases unmatched to any gene: 4. The CDR3 loop reads CASSLTSETGELFF. The CDR3, as DNA: TGCGCCAGCAGCCTGACTAGCGAGACCGGGGAGCTGTTTTTT.

The rearrangement links TRBV6-5 to TRBJ1-1; D unresolved. V lost 8 bases and J lost 2, with 6 bases in between. Germline V gene lookup returns CDR1 MNHEY and CDR2 SVGAGI. The CDR3 is 11 residues long. The CDR3 here is CASRGNTEAFF. The CDR3 nucleotides read TGTGCCAGCCGAGGAAACACTGAAGCTTTCTTT.

The V gene is TRBV3-1 (or the pseudogene TRBV3-2), the J gene TRBJ2-7, with a tentative D call TRBD2 (5 bases). Germline-derived CDR1 and CDR2 are LGHDT and YNNKEL (reference sequence). This CDR3 is built from 14 residues. Trimming pared 4 bases from V and 0 bases from J, leaving 10 bases between. CDR3 sequence (DNA): TGTGCCAGCAGCCGCCCGGCGGGCTCCTACGAGCAGTACTTC. Translated: CASSRPAGSYEQYF.

The rearrangement joins TRBV6-5 to TRBJ2-5; 7 bases align to TRBD2. CDR1 is MNHEY and CDR2 is SVGAGI in the germline V gene. This CDR3 is built from 16 residues. The J segment lost 1 base and the V segment lost 4 bases, leaving 9 bases of the junction unmatched. This chain's CDR3 is CASSSTTGGFQETQYF. CDR3 bases: TGTGCCAGCAGTTCCACCACCGGGGGGTTCCAAGAGACCCAGTACTTC.

The chain joins TRBV7-9 to TRBJ2-2; a possible D gene is TRBD1 (5 bases). Germline V gene sequence: CDR1 SEHNR, CDR2 FQNEAQ (reference sequence). V dropped 4 bases and J dropped 3 bases, with 12 bases sitting between them. This CDR3 has 15 residues. The CDR3 DNA is TGTGCCAGCAGCTCATCAGGGTCTCACACCGGGGAGCTGTTTTTT. Translation: CASSSSGSHTGELFF.

The chain uses TRBV28 and TRBJ2-3; 15 nucleotides line up with TRBD2. V lost 4 bases to trimming and J lost 3 bases; unmatched junction nucleotides: 11. The CDR3 is 19 amino acids. In germline, CDR1 is MDHEN, CDR2 SYDVKM. The CDR3 sequence is CASSSKGWTSGGATDTQYF. For the CDR3, the DNA is TGTGCCAGCAGTTCCAAGGGATGGACTAGCGGGGGGGCAACAGATACGCAGTATTTT.

The chain is built from TRBV4-1 and TRBJ2-1; TRBD2 agrees at 7 bases. V gave up 4 bases and J gave up 10 bases; unmatched junction bases: 13. Germline assignment: CDR1 MGHRA and CDR2 YSYEKL. This CDR3 comprises 15 residues. CDR3 bases: TGCGCCAGCAGCCCTCGACATCCACTAGCGCCCGAGCAGTTCTTC. The encoded protein is CASSPRHPLAPEQFF.

CDR3: CASSDYSGGLNTEAFF. The CDR3 DNA sequence: TGTGCCAGCAGTGATTACTCGGGAGGCCTTAACACTGAAGCTTTCTTT. The V gene is TRBV6-1, the J gene TRBJ1-1; D not certain. CDR3 size: 16 residues. Trimming removed 3 bases at V and 2 bases at J, with 16 bases between. CDR1 and CDR2 (germline): MNHNS, SASEGT.